The source of this TCR beta chain is a study of shared clonotypes between healthy human individuals. Study in general: A donor's plate count was three for CD4 naive and three for CD4 memory; CD8 naive had two and CD8 memory one. Study-level results: Shared across a handful of donors were 4% to 5% of the naive CD4 clonotypes. Estimated clonotype richness was generally higher in naive than memory subsets.

Repertoires were generated with immunoSEQ multiplex PCR, while TCRdb's copy carries only in-frame clones and drops some. Of under 2.5 million clones listed, 85% to 95% were seen once; the top ten hold 0.37%. Splitting the CD4+ cells yielded a CD45RA+ naive subset and a CD45RA-negative memory subset. Regarding this clone: Its antigen is not known.

Sequences were obtained from naive CD4+ T cells from PBMCs. The subset here: CD45RA+ positively selected. The sequence was collected from a man aged 18 to 29 in good health. Some clones in this sample may be carry-over from other donors' samples.

Written as DNA, the CDR3 is TGTGCCAGCAGTCTACAGCCAAGGAACACTGAAGCTTTCTTT. It encodes CASSLQPRNTEAFF. The chain uses TRBV28 and TRBJ1-1; D call uncertain. V was clipped by 5 bases and J by 1 base, with 11 bases between them. The CDR3 loop spans 14 amino acids. Germline lookup yields CDR1 MDHEN and CDR2 SYDVKM.